Following are 21 T cell receptor beta chains from one sample sequenced in a study of T cells in women clearing cervical HPV infection. Assay: immunoSEQ multiplex PCR; the TCRdb copy retains only in-frame clones and omits some. The sample includes 25,000 to 35,000 clones. The sample comprised blood buffy coat. The receptor source for this set is a woman aged 18 to 75 with a cervical HPV16 infection that either progressed to CIN3+ or cleared (not recorded which).

Details on this clone: With the read ending 3 residues before the CDR3 end, the germline J gene is used to fill in that end. The chain has TRBV7-9 and TRBJ1-2; D gene unclear. The V gene lost 1 base and the J gene lost 5 bases, with 14 bases spanning the gap. The CDR3 covers 15 residues. Per germline, CDR1 SEHNR and CDR2 FQNEAQ (reference sequence). CDR3 DNA (partial): TGTGCCAGCAGCTTAGAGTCTGCGCCCTTATATGGC. The encoded protein is CASSLESAPLYG. The full CDR3 is CASSLESAPLYGYTF.

Points on this clone: The CDR3 end falls 3 residues outside the read, so it is completed with the germline J gene. The chain employs TRBV7-3 and TRBJ1-5; 7 nucleotides line up with TRBD1. After removal of 5 bases from V and 4 bases from J, the junction contained 2 bases not matched to a gene. Per germline, CDR1 SGHTA and CDR2 FQGTGA. This CDR3 is 13 amino acids long. The sequenced part of the CDR3 DNA is TGTGCCAGCAGCGTGGGACAGAATCAGCCC. Protein: CASSVGQNQP. The complete CDR3 protein is CASSVGQNQPQHF. Filled out from reference TRBV7-3 and TRBJ1-5, the complete variable domain reads GAGVSQTPSNKVTEKGKYVELRCDPISGHTALYWYRQSLGQGPEFLIYFQGTGAADDSGLPNDRFFAVRPEGSVSTLKIQRTERGDSAVYLCASSVGQNQPQHFGDGTRLSIL.

A note on this clone: Read coverage stops 3 residues before the CDR3 terminus; the germline J gene supplies the remainder. The chain has TRBV19 and TRBJ2-7; 10 nucleotides agree with TRBD2. CDR1 LNHDA and CDR2 SQIVND come from the germline V gene (reference sequence). V trimming: 0 bases; J trimming: 0 bases; junction bases outside the gene matches: 2. The CDR3 sequence is 16 residues long. The part of the CDR3 DNA that was read is TGTGCCAGTAGTATAGATCCTAGCGGGAGCTCCTACGAG. Protein: CASSIDPSGSSYE. From start to end, the CDR3 is CASSIDPSGSSYEQYF. The whole variable domain, remainder taken from reference TRBV19 and TRBJ2-7, is DGGITQSPKYLFRKEGQNVTLSCEQNLNHDAMYWYRQDPGQGLRLIYYSQIVNDFQKGDIAEGYSVSREKKESFPLTVTSAQKNPTAFYLCASSIDPSGSSYEQYFGPGTRLTVT.

For this clone: The read ends 3 residues shy of where the CDR3 ends; the end is completed using the germline J gene. The V gene is TRBV7-2, the J gene TRBJ2-4; perhaps TRBD1 as D (6 bases). The germline V gene has CDR1 SGHTA and CDR2 FQGNSA. The CDR3 loop spans 13 amino acids. The covered CDR3 bases are TGTGCCAGCAGCAAAGGACAGAACTATGGT. This codes for CASSKGQNYG. The entire CDR3 reads CASSKGQNYGQYF.

Details on this clone: The read stops 3 residues short of the end of the CDR3; the missing end is completed from the germline J gene. The rearrangement links TRBV19 to TRBJ2-3; TRBD1 aligns across 7 bases. After removal of 7 bases from V and 2 bases from J, the junction contained 3 bases not matched to a gene. This CDR3 is 13 amino acids long. Germline V gene data show CDR1 as LNHDA and CDR2 as SQIVND (reference sequence). This CDR3 is CASNEGATDTQYF. CDR3 DNA (partial): TGTGCCAGTAACGAGGGGGCCACAGATACG.

Note on this clone: The CDR3 is cut off 3 residues early in the read; its end comes from the germline J gene. The V gene is TRBV9, the J gene TRBJ2-3, with D perhaps TRBD2 (6 bases). CDR3 length equals 15 residues. CDR1 and CDR2 (germline): SGDLS, YYNGEE. V was shortened by 0 bases and J by 5 bases, with 13 bases between the two germline ends. CDR3 region: CASSVGGTSEDTQYF. The CDR3 bases that were read are TGTGCCAGCAGCGTAGGTGGGACTTCTGAAGATACG.

Concerning this clone itself: A read error may produce the germline difference seen at one junction end. Additional DNA sequences in this sample encode the identical CDR3. The CDR3: CASSPRVSSGNTIYF. The sequenced part of the CDR3 DNA is TGTGCCAGCAGCCCCCGGGTCAGCTCTGGAAACACG. The V gene is TRBV7-6, the J gene TRBJ1-3; D uncertain. The CDR3 end is not reached by the read, which stops 3 residues before it; the germline J gene fills it in. The CDR3 is 15 amino acids. Looked up from germline, CDR1 is SGHVS and CDR2 is FNYEAQ.

As concerns this clone: The read halts 3 residues ahead of the CDR3 end, with the missing end drawn from the germline J gene. J is TRBJ2-1 and V is TRBV19; 10 nucleotides align to TRBD2. Trimming cost V 7 bases and J 1 base; bases outside gene matches: 4. This CDR3 is 15 amino acids long. Germline V lookup: CDR1 LNHDA, CDR2 SQIVND (reference sequence). Here the CDR3 reads CASTPLAGSYNEQFF. CDR3 DNA, as far as it was read: TGTGCCAGTACTCCACTAGCGGGATCCTACAATGAG.

A word on this clone: The read falls 3 residues short of the CDR3 end, and the missing part is taken from the germline J gene. The chain is built from TRBV5-4 and TRBJ2-3, with 13 bases lining up with TRBD2. The CDR3 is 16 residues long. Germline trimming cut 3 bases from V and 4 bases from J; bases unmatched to any gene: 5. Germline CDR1 reads SGHNT; CDR2 reads YYREEE (reference sequence). This CDR3 reads CASSSRTSGGPDTQYF. The sequenced part of the CDR3 DNA is TGTGCCAGCAGCTCCCGGACTAGCGGGGGTCCAGATACG.

Of note for this clone: The read falls 3 residues short of the CDR3 end, and the missing part is taken from the germline J gene. V usage is TRBV20-1 and J usage is TRBJ1-6; D might be TRBD1 (6 bases). Germline V gene lookup returns CDR1 DFQATT and CDR2 SNEGSKA (reference sequence). This CDR3 contains 15 residues. V lost 3 bases, J lost 5 bases, and 14 bases lay in between. The CDR3 DNA, read in part, is TGCAGTGCTAGGGGTAGACAGGAAAATAATTCACCC. Translating gives CSARGRQENNSP. The entire CDR3 protein is CSARGRQENNSPLHF.

Regarding this clone: The observed sequence ends 3 residues before the CDR3 terminus, with the missing tail filled in from the germline J gene. The V call is TRBV2, the J call TRBJ2-2; 8 nucleotides line up with TRBD1. Germline CDR1 reads SNHLY; CDR2 reads FYNNEI. This CDR3 has 14 amino acids. The CDR3 is CASRLGQGNEKLFF. CDR3 DNA, as far as it was read: TGTGCCAGCAGGTTAGGACAGGGTAATGAAAAG.

Comments on this clone: One end of the junction fails to match germline, which may point to a read error. Coverage ceases 3 residues before the CDR3 finishes, and the germline J gene fills in the end. The chain couples TRBV7-7 to TRBJ2-5; 10 bases are shared with TRBD1. Germline CDR1 SSHAT, CDR2 FNYEAQ (reference sequence). The CDR3 length is 14 residues. Incomplete CDR3 DNA: TGTGCTAGCAGCTCGAGGACAGGGGGGGAGACC. Amino acid sequence: CASSSRTGGET. The complete CDR3 reads CASSSRTGGETQYF.

The sequenced part of the CDR3 DNA is TGTGCCAGCAGCTTAGCGGGCGCGGGAGTGGGAGATACG. Protein product: CASSLAGAGVGDT. The entire CDR3 protein reads CASSLAGAGVGDTQYF. The chain recombines TRBV7-2 with TRBJ2-3; 7 bases agree with TRBD2. The read comes to an end 3 residues before the CDR3 does, leaving the germline J gene to fill in the end. J was trimmed by 5 bases and V by 0 bases; bases with no gene match: 8. There are 16 residues in the CDR3. CDR1 and CDR2 (germline): SGHTA, FQGNSA.

CDR3 in amino acids: CSAYYGETQYF. Incomplete CDR3 DNA: TGCAGTGCCTATTACGGGGAGACG. The rearrangement joins TRBV20-1 to TRBJ2-3; tentatively, D is TRBD2 (5 bases). The CDR3 is cut off 3 residues early in the read; its end comes from the germline J gene. Germline V lookup: CDR1 DFQATT, CDR2 SNEGSKA (reference sequence). There are 11 residues in the CDR3.

A note on this clone: The CDR3 end lies 3 residues beyond the end of the read and is filled in from the germline J gene. V gene TRBV4-1 combines with J gene TRBJ2-2; no firm D call. The length of the CDR3 is 13 residues. V lost 3 bases and J lost 5, with 7 bases in between. Germline assignment: CDR1 MGHRA and CDR2 YSYEKL. The sequenced CDR3 bases are TGCGCCAGCAGCCATCTCCTGACCGGGGAG. It specifies CASSHLLTGE. The whole CDR3 protein reads CASSHLLTGELFF.

Regarding this clone: The read finishes 3 residues shy of the CDR3 end, and the germline J gene is used to complete it. The V call is TRBV7-9, the J call TRBJ1-2; D unclear. CDR3 length equals 15 residues. Germline V gene sequence: CDR1 SEHNR, CDR2 FQNEAQ (reference sequence). The part of the CDR3 DNA that was read is TGTGCCAGCAGCCCCAACCCAACTTGGGCCCACATC. Translating gives CASSPNPTWAHI. The full CDR3 protein is CASSPNPTWAHIYTF.

Comments on this clone: The read comes to an end 3 residues before the CDR3 does, leaving the germline J gene to fill in the end. The chain carries TRBV19 and TRBJ2-2; the D call may be TRBD1 or TRBD2 (5 bases each). Germline CDR1 reads LNHDA; CDR2 reads SQIVND (reference sequence). The CDR3 spans 16 residues. CDR3 DNA, as far as it was read: TGTGCCACGCAGGTTGGAGGCTACTCTGGGGCCAACGTG. Translating it yields CATQVGGYSGANV. In full, the CDR3 is CATQVGGYSGANVLFF.

Worth noting for this clone: At one boundary the junction diverges from the germline segment, which might be a read error. The CDR3 end falls 3 residues outside the read, so it is completed with the germline J gene. The V and J genes are TRBV4-2 and TRBJ1-2; no reliable D call. This CDR3 has 12 amino acids. Germline CDR1 LGHNA, CDR2 YNFKEQ. CDR3 sequence reads: CATSGGNYGYTF. CDR3 DNA, as far as it was read: TGCGCCACCAGCGGAGGGAACTATGGC.

As regards this clone: Sequencing ends 3 residues short of the CDR3 end; the germline J gene provides the rest. The rearrangement uses TRBV2 and TRBJ1-2; D may be TRBD1 (5 bases). The CDR3 sequence is 14 residues long. The germline V gene encodes CDR1 SNHLY and CDR2 FYNNEI. With 3 bases removed from V and 4 bases from J, the gap between germline ends came to 12 bases. The CDR3 bases that were read are TGTGCCAGCAGTGACGGCCAGGGATTCTATGGC. Encoded protein: CASSDGQGFYG. The CDR3 in full is CASSDGQGFYGYTF.

Comments on this clone: The CDR3 end is not reached by the read, which stops 3 residues before it; the germline J gene fills it in. This rearrangement joins TRBV12-5 to TRBJ2-1; 12 positions match TRBD2. Trimming at V came to 2 bases and at J to 4 bases, leaving 6 bases not matched to a gene. The CDR3 loop spans 17 amino acids. Germline V gene data show CDR1 as LGHNT and CDR2 as FRNRAP. Incomplete CDR3 DNA: TGTGCTAGTGGTTTGTACAGACTAGCGGGAGCGTACAATGAG. This sequence encodes CASGLYRLAGAYNE. The whole CDR3 sequence is CASGLYRLAGAYNEQFF. Drawing the rest from reference TRBV12-5 and TRBJ2-1, the complete variable domain is DARVTQTPRHKVTEMGQEVTMRCQPILGHNTVFWYRQTMMQGLELLAYFRNRAPLDDSGMPKDRFSAEMPDATLATLKIQPSEPRDSAVYFCASGLYRLAGAYNEQFFGPGTRLTVL.

Comment on this clone: The CDR3 end lies 3 residues beyond the end of the read and is filled in from the germline J gene. The gene calls are TRBV5-4 and TRBJ1-6; maybe TRBD1 (6 bases). V lost 4 bases, J lost 6 bases, and 14 bases lay in between. CDR3 length: 15 residues. The germline gives CDR1 SGHNT, CDR2 YYREEE (reference sequence). CDR3 region: CASSGRGARNSPLHF. The CDR3 bases that were read are TGTGCCAGCAGCGGACGGGGGGCTCGTAATTCACCC.